This is a list of T cell receptor beta chains from one sample in a study. MiXCR was run by TCRdb on the 5' RACE reads, yielding one entry per CDR3 protein. The sample holds 40,000 to 65,000 distinct CDR3 sequences, around 26% seen once. Sequencing was done on a sample of tumor-infiltrating naive CD4+ T cells sorted from the breast tumor. These receptors were collected from a female donor with breast cancer. Each CDR3 is given with its conserved first and last residue. Each record gives: V gene, clone size, J gene, D gene, CDR3 DNA, CDR3 protein. D genes are given only for firm matches. Size is omitted from some rows. Given values are once, few, many or a class for expanded clones.

TRBV20-1	-	TRBJ2-7	-	TGCAGCGCCGCCGGGACGGCTACCTACGAGCAGTACTTC	CSAAGTATYEQYF
TRBV21-1	few	TRBJ1-1	-	TGTGCCAGCAGACCTAGGGGGGACACTGAAGCTTTCTTT	CASRPRGDTEAFF
TRBV5-1	few	TRBJ1-1	-	TGCGCCAGCAGCTTAGGTAGGACGGTGAACACTGAAGCTTTCTTT	CASSLGRTVNTEAFF
TRBV10-1	many	TRBJ2-6	TRBD1	TGCGCCAGCAGTGCCGGGACAGGGGGCTCTGGGGCCAACGTCCTGACTTTC	CASSAGTGGSGANVLTF
TRBV10-1	-	TRBJ1-1	-	TGCGCCAGCAGTGAGAGGGCAGCCCCGGACACTGAAGCTTTCTTT	CASSERAAPDTEAFF
TRBV6-2/TRBV6-3	-	TRBJ1-1	TRBD1	TGTGCCGGCAGTTACACCTCGGGACAGGGGGCCTTGAACACTGAAGCTTTCTTT	CAGSYTSGQGALNTEAFF
TRBV6-2/TRBV6-3	-	TRBJ2-3	TRBD2	TGTGCCAGCAGCCGGCGACTAGCGGGAGCCTACACAGATACGCAGTATTTT	CASSRRLAGAYTDTQYF
TRBV5-1	few	TRBJ2-7	TRBD2	TGCGCCAGCAGCTACCCCGGGACTAGAGAGTACTTC	CASSYPGTREYF
TRBV12-3/TRBV12-4	few	TRBJ1-1	-	TGTGCCAGCAGCTCCCAGGGTCCGAACACTGAAGCTTTCTTT	CASSSQGPNTEAFF
TRBV5-4	few	TRBJ2-3	TRBD2	TGTGCCAGCAGCTTGCAGCGGGATGCAGATACGCAGTATTTT	CASSLQRDADTQYF
TRBV6-1	few	TRBJ2-3	-	TGTGCCAGCAGCGTACAGGGGCCCACACATAGCGGGTTAGGTACGCAGTATTTT	CASSVQGPTHSGLGTQYF
TRBV12-3/TRBV12-4	-	TRBJ1-4	TRBD1	TGTGCCAGCAGTTGGACAGGCGCTAATGAAAAACTGTTTTTT	CASSWTGANEKLFF
TRBV5-1	few	TRBJ2-1	TRBD2	TGCGCCAGCAGCTTTTCTAGCGGGGGCTACAATGAGCAGTTCTTC	CASSFSSGGYNEQFF
TRBV20-1	many	TRBJ1-1	-	TGCAGTGCCGGGCGGATGAACACTGAAGCTTTCTTT	CSAGRMNTEAFF
TRBV9	few	TRBJ2-1	TRBD2	TGTGCCAGCAGCGCTGTCGGACTAGCGGGATTAACTGAGCAGTTCTTC	CASSAVGLAGLTEQFF
TRBV7-2	-	TRBJ1-1	TRBD1	TGTGCCAGCAGCCGGGACAGGCCGAGTGGGAACACTGAAGCTTGCTTT	CASSRDRPSGNTEACF
TRBV12-3/TRBV12-4	few	TRBJ1-5	-	TGTGCCAGCAGCCCACGCAGGGGCGAAAATCAGCCCCAGCATTTT	CASSPRRGENQPQHF
TRBV7-2	-	TRBJ2-5	TRBD2	TGTGCCAGCAGCTTCGCGGGGGAAGAGACCCAGTACTTC	CASSFAGEETQYF
TRBV12-3/TRBV12-4	-	TRBJ1-5	-	TGTGCCAGCATCTCCTTGTCAGCGGATGGCGTTAATCAGCCCCAGCATTTT	CASISLSADGVNQPQHF
TRBV2	-	TRBJ1-6	TRBD1	TGTGCCAGCAGTGAATTGGCAGGGGGTTCACCCCTCCACTTT	CASSELAGGSPLHF
TRBV27	-	TRBJ2-7	-	TGTGCCGGCAGTCAAGATCCAGAGGGCGAGCAGTACTTC	CAGSQDPEGEQYF
TRBV5-5	-	TRBJ2-7	-	TGTGCCAGCAGCTACCTCGGGGGCGCCGGATACGAGCAGTACTTC	CASSYLGGAGYEQYF
TRBV11-3	few	TRBJ2-2	-	TGTGCCAGCAGCCCTGGCGGGGTCACCGGGGAGCTGTTTTTT	CASSPGGVTGELFF
TRBV20-1	few	TRBJ1-6	-	TGCAGTGCTAGAGATTCGGGCAGAGCCGATTCACCCCTCCACTTT	CSARDSGRADSPLHF
TRBV20-1	few	TRBJ1-1	-	TGCAGTGCTAGAGATTTCGGAGGGGCTTTCTTT	CSARDFGGAFF
TRBV20-1	-	TRBJ1-2	TRBD1	TGCAGTGCTAGGCAAGGGGGCGAAGGCTACACCTTC	CSARQGGEGYTF
TRBV5-1	few	TRBJ2-3	TRBD2	TGCGCCAGCAGCTTGATAGCTAGCGGGAGTAAGACAGATACGCAGTATTTT	CASSLIASGSKTDTQYF
TRBV5-1	once	TRBJ2-2	TRBD1	TGCGCCAGCAGCCCTACCGGACAGGGTAGTAGAGGGGAGCTGTTTTTT	CASSPTGQGSRGELFF
TRBV29-1	-	TRBJ1-6	-	TGCAGCGTGGCGGTAGGGACGGAGAATTCACCCCTCCACTTT	CSVAVGTENSPLHF
TRBV5-1	-	TRBJ2-1	-	TGCGCCAGCAGCTTGGGTGGTTCTCGGGAGCAGTTCTTC	CASSLGGSREQFF
TRBV4-3	few	TRBJ2-7	TRBD2	TGCGCCAGCAGCCGGAATAAGGGAGGGTACCACGAGCAGTACTTC	CASSRNKGGYHEQYF
TRBV29-1	-	TRBJ2-7	-	TGCAGCGTAGGACAGCCCGGGGTTGGATCCTACGAGCAGTACTTC	CSVGQPGVGSYEQYF
TRBV5-6	-	TRBJ1-1	-	TGTGCCAGCAGCTTGTACACTGAAGCTTTCTTT	CASSLYTEAFF